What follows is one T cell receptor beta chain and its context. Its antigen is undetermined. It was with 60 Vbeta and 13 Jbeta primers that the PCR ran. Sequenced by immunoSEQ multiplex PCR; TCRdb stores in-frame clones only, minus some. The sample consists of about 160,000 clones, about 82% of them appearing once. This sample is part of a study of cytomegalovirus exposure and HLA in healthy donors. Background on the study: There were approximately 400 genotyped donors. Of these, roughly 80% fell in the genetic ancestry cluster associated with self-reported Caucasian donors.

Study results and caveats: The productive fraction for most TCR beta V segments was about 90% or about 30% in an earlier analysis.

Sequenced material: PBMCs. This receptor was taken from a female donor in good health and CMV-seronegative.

CDR3 loop: CASSVGEGGTDTQYF. For the CDR3, the DNA is TGTGCCAGCAGCGTAGGTGAAGGGGGCACAGATACGCAGTATTTT. The chain combines TRBV9 with TRBJ2-3; TRBD1 might be the D (5 bases). The CDR3 loop spans 15 amino acids. V lost 0 bases and J lost 1, with 9 bases in between. Germline V gene data show CDR1 as SGDLS and CDR2 as YYNGEE.